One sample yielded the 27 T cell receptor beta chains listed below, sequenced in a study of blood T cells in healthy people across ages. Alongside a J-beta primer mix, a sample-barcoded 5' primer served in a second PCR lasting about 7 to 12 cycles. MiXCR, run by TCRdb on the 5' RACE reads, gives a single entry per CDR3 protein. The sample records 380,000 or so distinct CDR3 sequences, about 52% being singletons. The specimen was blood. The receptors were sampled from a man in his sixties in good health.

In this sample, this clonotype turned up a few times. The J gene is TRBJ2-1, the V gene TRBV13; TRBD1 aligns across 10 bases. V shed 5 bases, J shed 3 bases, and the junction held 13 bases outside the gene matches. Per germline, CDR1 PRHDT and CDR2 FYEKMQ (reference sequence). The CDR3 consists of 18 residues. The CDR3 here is CASSPCDAGQGCYNEQFF. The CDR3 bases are TGTGCCAGCAGCCCTTGCGATGCGGGACAGGGGTGCTACAATGAGCAGTTCTTC.

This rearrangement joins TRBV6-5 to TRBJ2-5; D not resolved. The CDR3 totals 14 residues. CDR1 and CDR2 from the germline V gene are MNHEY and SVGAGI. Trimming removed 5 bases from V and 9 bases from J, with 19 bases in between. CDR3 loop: CASSPNDYQAAQYF. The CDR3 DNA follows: TGTGCCAGCAGTCCAAACGATTACCAAGCAGCCCAGTACTTC.

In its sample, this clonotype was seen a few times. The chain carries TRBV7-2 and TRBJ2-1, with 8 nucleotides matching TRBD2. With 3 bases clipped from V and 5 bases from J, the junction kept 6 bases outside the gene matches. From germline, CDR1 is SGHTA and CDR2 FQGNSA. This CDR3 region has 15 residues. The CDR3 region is CASSFTSGGNNEQFF. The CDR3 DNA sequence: TGTGCCAGCAGCTTCACTAGCGGAGGGAACAATGAGCAGTTCTTC.

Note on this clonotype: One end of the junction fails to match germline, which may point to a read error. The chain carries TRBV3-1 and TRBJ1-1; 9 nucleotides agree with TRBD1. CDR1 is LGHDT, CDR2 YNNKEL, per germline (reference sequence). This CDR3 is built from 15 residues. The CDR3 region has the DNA TGTACCAGCAGCCATTCGTCAGGACAGGGGCGAGAAGCTTTCTTT. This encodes CTSSHSSGQGREAFF.

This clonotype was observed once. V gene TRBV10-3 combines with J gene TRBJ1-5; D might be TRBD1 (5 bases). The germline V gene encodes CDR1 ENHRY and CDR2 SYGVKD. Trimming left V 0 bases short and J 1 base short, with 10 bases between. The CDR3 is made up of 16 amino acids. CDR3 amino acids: CAISESGVLSNQPQHF. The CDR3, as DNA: TGTGCCATCAGTGAGTCGGGGGTGCTGAGCAATCAGCCCCAGCATTTT.

CDR3 sequence reads: CATWTGIMNTEAFF. In nucleotides, the CDR3 is TGTGCCACCTGGACAGGCATCATGAACACTGAAGCTTTCTTT. V and J are TRBV10-3 and TRBJ1-1; TRBD1 aligns across 7 bases. Germline V lookup: CDR1 ENHRY, CDR2 SYGVKD. Trimming took 10 bases from V and 0 from J; bases not matched to a gene: 8. This CDR3 contains 14 residues.

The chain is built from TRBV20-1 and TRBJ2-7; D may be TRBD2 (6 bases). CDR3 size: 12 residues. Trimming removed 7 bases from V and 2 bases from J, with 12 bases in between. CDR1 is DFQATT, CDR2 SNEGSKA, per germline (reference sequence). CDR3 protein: CSVGREPYEQYF. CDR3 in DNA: TGCAGTGTGGGGCGGGAACCCTACGAGCAGTACTTC.

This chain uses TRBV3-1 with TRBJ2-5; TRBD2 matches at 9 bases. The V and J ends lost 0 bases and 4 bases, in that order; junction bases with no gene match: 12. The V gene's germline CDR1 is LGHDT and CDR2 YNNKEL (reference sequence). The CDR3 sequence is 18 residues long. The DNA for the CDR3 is TGTGCCAGCAGCCAAGATTGGGGAGCGGGGGGCACCCGAGAGACCCAGTACTTC. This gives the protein CASSQDWGAGGTRETQYF.

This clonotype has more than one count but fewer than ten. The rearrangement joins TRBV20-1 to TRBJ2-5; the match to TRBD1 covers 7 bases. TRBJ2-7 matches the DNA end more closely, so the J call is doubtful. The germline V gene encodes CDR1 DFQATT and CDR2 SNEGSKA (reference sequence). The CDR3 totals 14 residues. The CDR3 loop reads CSAREAQGIHEQYF. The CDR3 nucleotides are TGCAGTGCTAGAGAAGCACAGGGGATCCACGAGCAGTACTTC.

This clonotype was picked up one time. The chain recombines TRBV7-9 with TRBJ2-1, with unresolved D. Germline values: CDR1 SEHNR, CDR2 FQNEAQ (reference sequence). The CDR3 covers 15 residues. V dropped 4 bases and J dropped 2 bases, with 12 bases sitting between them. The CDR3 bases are TGTGCCAGCAGCTCCAGAGACAATCCCTACAATGAGCAGTTCTTC. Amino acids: CASSSRDNPYNEQFF.

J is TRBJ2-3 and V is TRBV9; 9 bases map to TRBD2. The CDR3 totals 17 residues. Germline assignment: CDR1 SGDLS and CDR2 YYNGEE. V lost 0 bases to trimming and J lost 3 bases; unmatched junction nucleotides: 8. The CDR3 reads CASSVAGGGAKTDTQYF. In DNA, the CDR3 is TGTGCCAGCAGCGTAGCCGGCGGGGGGGCCAAGACAGATACGCAGTATTTT.

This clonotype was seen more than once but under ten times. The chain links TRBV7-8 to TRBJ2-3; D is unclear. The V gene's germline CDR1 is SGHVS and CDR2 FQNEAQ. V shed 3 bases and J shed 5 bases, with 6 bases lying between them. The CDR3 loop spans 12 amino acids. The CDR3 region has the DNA TGTGCCAGCAGCTTTGGGCTAGATACGCAGTATTTT. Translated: CASSFGLDTQYF.

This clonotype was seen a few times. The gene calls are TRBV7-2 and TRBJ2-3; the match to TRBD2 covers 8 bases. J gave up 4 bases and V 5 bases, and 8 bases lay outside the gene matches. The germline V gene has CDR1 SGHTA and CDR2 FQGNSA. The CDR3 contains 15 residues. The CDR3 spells CASSLTGGPADTQYF. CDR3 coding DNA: TGTGCCAGCAGCCTAACGGGGGGGCCTGCAGATACGCAGTATTTT.

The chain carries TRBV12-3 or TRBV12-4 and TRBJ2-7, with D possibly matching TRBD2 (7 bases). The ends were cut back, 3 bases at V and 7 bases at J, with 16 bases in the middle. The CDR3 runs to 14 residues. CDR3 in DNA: TGTGCCAGCAGTTTCGGCGGGGGCAACAATGAGCAGTACTTC. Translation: CASSFGGGNNEQYF.

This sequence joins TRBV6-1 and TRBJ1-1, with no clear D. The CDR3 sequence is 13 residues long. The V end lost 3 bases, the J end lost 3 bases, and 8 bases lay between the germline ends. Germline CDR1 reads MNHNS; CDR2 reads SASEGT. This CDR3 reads CASSEGVDTEAFF. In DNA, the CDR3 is TGTGCCAGCAGTGAGGGTGTCGACACTGAAGCTTTCTTT.

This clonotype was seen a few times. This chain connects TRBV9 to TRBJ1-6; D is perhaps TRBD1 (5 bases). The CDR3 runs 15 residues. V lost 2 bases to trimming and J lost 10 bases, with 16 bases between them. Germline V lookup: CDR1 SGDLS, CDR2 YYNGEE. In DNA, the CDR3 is TGTGCCAGCAGCGTCCGCCCCCCCAGGGACTCACCCCTCCACTTT. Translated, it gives CASSVRPPRDSPLHF. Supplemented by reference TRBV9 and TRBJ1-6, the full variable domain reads DSGVTQTPKHLITATGQRVTLRCSPRSGDLSVYWYQQSLDQGLQFLIQYYNGEERAKGNILERFSAQQFPDLHSELNLSSLELGDSALYFCASSVRPPRDSPLHFGNGTRLTVT.

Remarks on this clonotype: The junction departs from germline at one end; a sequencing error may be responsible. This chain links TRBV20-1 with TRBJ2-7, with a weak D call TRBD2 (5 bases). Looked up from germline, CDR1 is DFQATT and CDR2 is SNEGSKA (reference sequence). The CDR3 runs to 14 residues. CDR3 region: CGATSSGNSYEQYF. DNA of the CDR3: TGCGGTGCTACAAGCAGCGGAAACTCCTACGAGCAGTACTTC.

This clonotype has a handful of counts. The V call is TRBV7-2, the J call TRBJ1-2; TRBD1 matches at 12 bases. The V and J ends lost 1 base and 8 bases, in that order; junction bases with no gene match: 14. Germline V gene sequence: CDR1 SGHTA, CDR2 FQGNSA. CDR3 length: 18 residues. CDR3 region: CASSLGGTGGRLRGGYTF. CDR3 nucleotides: TGTGCCAGCAGCTTAGGCGGGACAGGGGGCCGGCTTCGGGGGGGCTACACCTTC.

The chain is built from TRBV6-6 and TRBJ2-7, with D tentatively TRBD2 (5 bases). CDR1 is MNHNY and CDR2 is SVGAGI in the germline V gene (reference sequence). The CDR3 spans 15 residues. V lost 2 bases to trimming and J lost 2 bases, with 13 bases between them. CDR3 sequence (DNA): TGTGCCAGCAGTTACGAGGCACCGCGGGCCTACGAGCAGTACTTC. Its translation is CASSYEAPRAYEQYF.

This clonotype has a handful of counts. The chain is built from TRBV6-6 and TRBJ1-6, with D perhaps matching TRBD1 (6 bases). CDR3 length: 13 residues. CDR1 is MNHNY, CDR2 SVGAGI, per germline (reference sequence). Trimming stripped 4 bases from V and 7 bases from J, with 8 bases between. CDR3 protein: CASSWTENSPLHF. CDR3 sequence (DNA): TGTGCCAGCAGTTGGACAGAAAATTCACCCCTCCACTTT.

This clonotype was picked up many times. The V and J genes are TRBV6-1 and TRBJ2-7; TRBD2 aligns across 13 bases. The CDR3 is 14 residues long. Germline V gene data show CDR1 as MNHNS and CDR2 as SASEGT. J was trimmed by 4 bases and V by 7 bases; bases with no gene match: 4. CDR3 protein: CASKLAGGTYEQYF. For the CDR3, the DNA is TGTGCCAGCAAACTAGCGGGAGGGACTTACGAGCAGTACTTC.

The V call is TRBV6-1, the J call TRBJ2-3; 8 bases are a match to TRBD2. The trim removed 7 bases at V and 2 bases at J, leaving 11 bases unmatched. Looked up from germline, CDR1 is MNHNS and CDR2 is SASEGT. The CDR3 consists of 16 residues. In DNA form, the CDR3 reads TGTGCCAGCACCAGAGGAATAGCGGGGACCACAGATACGCAGTATTTT. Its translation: CASTRGIAGTTDTQYF.

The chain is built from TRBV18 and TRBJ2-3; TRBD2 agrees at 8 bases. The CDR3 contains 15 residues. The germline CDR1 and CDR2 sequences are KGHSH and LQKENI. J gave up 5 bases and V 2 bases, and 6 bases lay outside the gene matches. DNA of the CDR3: TGTGCCAGCTCACCATCCGAGGGACTAGGAGATACGCAGTATTTT. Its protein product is CASSPSEGLGDTQYF.

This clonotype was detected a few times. The DNA of the CDR3 is TGCAGTGCTAGATTAGGGACAGGGGGCTCTGGGGCCAACGTCCTGACTTTC. Translated: CSARLGTGGSGANVLTF. The rearrangement uses TRBV20-1 and TRBJ2-6, with 11 bases fitting TRBD1. Trimming cost V 2 bases and J 0 bases; bases outside gene matches: 3. The CDR3 totals 17 residues. The germline CDR1 and CDR2 sequences are DFQATT and SNEGSKA (reference sequence).

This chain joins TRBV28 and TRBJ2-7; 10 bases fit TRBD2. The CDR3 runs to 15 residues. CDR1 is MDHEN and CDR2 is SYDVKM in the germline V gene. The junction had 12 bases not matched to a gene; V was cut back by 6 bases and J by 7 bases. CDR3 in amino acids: CASSSWTSGYNEQYF. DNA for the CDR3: TGTGCCAGCAGCTCCTGGACTAGCGGATACAATGAGCAGTACTTC.

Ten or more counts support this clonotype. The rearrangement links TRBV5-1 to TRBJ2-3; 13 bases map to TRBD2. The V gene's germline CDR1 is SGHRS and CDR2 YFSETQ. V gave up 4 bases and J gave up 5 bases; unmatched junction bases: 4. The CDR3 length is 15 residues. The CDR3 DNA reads TGCGCCAGCAGCCCCGGACTAGCGGGGGTAGATACGCAGTATTTT. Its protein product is CASSPGLAGVDTQYF.

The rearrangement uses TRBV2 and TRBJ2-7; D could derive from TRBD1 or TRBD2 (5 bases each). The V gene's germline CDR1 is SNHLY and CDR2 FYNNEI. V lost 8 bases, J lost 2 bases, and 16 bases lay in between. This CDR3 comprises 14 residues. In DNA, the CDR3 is TGTGCCAGCGGGCGAGGGACCCCACCCTACGAGCAGTACTTC. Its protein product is CASGRGTPPYEQYF.